This T cell receptor beta chain was recovered during a study of shared clonotypes between healthy human individuals. Study in general: There were three CD4 naive, three CD4 memory, two CD8 naive and one CD8 memory plates per donor.

Study results and limitations: When naive CD4 clonotypes were compared across a few donors, around 5% were shared. Across subsets, estimated richness was generally greater for naive than for memory populations.

Method: immunoSEQ multiplex PCR; TCRdb's copy keeps in-frame clones and lacks some. The sample includes around 370,000 clones, just over 95% of them seen just once. The CDR3 totals 13 residues. V was pared by 0 bases and J by 9 bases, with 9 bases between. Germline CDR1 SGHVS, CDR2 FQNEAQ. This clone was picked up one time. Antigen unknown. CD45RO+ cells were combined with CCR7-negative CD45RA+ TemRA cells to form CD8 memory. Material: memory CD8+ T cells sorted from blood. Documented subset: CD45RO+ cells pooled with CCR7-negative TemRA cells. The genes are TRBV7-8 and TRBJ2-1; D is undetermined. This TCR came from a man in his thirties or forties in good health. CDR3 sequence (DNA): TGTGCCAGCAGCTTAGCTCTAGGCCGTGAGCAGTTCTTC. Amino acids: CASSLALGREQFF.